The 30 T cell receptor beta chains presented below share a single source sample, sequenced in a study of T cells in Graves' hyperthyroidism and ophthalmopathy. Template material for amplifying TCR beta CDR3 regions consisted of RNA transcripts. First-round RT-PCR of the TCR CDR3 relied on the HTBI primer set. A single record per CDR3 protein comes from TCRdb applying MiXCR to the multiplex PCR reads. The table has about 640,000 distinct CDR3 sequences, less than 25% seen once. Sequences were obtained from blood. All receptors derive from a man younger than 45 with Graves' ophthalmopathy.

In this sample, this clonotype turned up a few times. The rearrangement joins TRBV9 to TRBJ2-7, with TRBD2 identical over 9 bases. Germline trimming cut 0 bases from V and 5 bases from J; bases unmatched to any gene: 6. The germline CDR1 and CDR2 sequences are SGDLS and YYNGEE. CDR3 size: 15 residues. This CDR3 is CASSVEASGNDEQYF. CDR3 coding DNA: TGTGCCAGCAGCGTAGAAGCTAGCGGGAACGACGAGCAGTACTTC. Drawing the rest from reference TRBV9 and TRBJ2-7, the complete variable domain is DSGVTQTPKHLITATGQRVTLRCSPRSGDLSVYWYQQSLDQGLQFLIQYYNGEERAKGNILERFSAQQFPDLHSELNLSSLELGDSALYFCASSVEASGNDEQYFGPGTRLTVT.

This clonotype was counted ten times or more. The chain is built from TRBV7-2 and TRBJ2-1; D is tentatively TRBD1 or TRBD2 (5 bases each). CDR1 and CDR2 (germline): SGHTA, FQGNSA. The germline V and J ends were trimmed by 6 bases and 9 bases, with 15 bases remaining between them. This CDR3 comprises 13 residues. The CDR3 DNA reads as TGTGCCAGCAGGTTTGTTGGGACGAGTGAGCAGTTCTTC. Its translation: CASRFVGTSEQFF.

V and J are TRBV6-5 and TRBJ2-3, with D perhaps matching TRBD2 (6 bases). Trimming removed 2 bases from V and 14 bases from J, with 17 bases in between. Germline values: CDR1 MNHEY, CDR2 SVGAGI. The CDR3 contains 13 residues. The CDR3 DNA follows: TGTGCCAGCAGTTACCGCCGGGACTCACCCCGGTATTTT. It encodes CASSYRRDSPRYF.

This clonotype came up a few times. The CDR3 sequence: CASSAGSTKNIQYF. The CDR3 DNA follows: TGTGCCAGCAGTGCCGGGAGCACCAAAAACATTCAGTACTTC. The chain combines TRBV28 with TRBJ2-4, with a tentative D call TRBD2 (6 bases). The CDR3 extends over 14 amino acids. From germline, CDR1 is MDHEN and CDR2 SYDVKM. With 5 bases removed from V and 2 bases from J, the gap between germline ends came to 10 bases.

This rearrangement joins TRBV10-3 to TRBJ1-5; no definite D call. Trimming pared 3 bases from V and 11 bases from J, leaving 8 bases between. This CDR3 has 11 amino acids. Germline assignment: CDR1 ENHRY and CDR2 SYGVKD. The CDR3 is CAISDRETQHF. CDR3 DNA: TGTGCCATCAGTGATAGGGAGACCCAGCATTTT.

The sample holds many counts of this clonotype. CDR3 residues: CASSLGIARLGHEQYF. The CDR3 region has the DNA TGTGCCAGCAGCTTGGGGATCGCGCGGCTCGGGCACGAGCAGTACTTC. The chain has TRBV7-2 and TRBJ2-7; D remains unclear. V dropped 3 bases and J dropped 5 bases, with 20 bases sitting between them. Germline loops: CDR1 SGHTA, CDR2 FQGNSA. The CDR3 extends over 16 amino acids.

This clonotype was seen a few times. V is TRBV9 and J is TRBJ2-1; no firm D call. V was pared by 2 bases and J by 10 bases, with 10 bases between. The CDR3 consists of 12 residues. CDR1 SGDLS and CDR2 YYNGEE come from the germline V gene. In nucleotides, the CDR3 is TGTGCCAGCAGCGTCGGATCGGGCGAGCAGTTCTTC. This encodes CASSVGSGEQFF. Using reference TRBV9 and TRBJ2-1 for the parts outside the CDR3, the full variable domain is DSGVTQTPKHLITATGQRVTLRCSPRSGDLSVYWYQQSLDQGLQFLIQYYNGEERAKGNILERFSAQQFPDLHSELNLSSLELGDSALYFCASSVGSGEQFFGPGTRLTVL.

This clonotype was observed at least ten times. The V and J genes are TRBV6-1 and TRBJ1-1, with D possibly being TRBD1 (5 bases). This CDR3 contains 14 residues. The germline V gene has CDR1 MNHNS and CDR2 SASEGT. Trimming removed 7 bases from V and 3 bases from J, with 15 bases in between. The CDR3: CASILSGRDTEAFF. The DNA of the CDR3 is TGTGCCAGCATATTATCGGGGCGCGACACTGAAGCTTTCTTT.

This clonotype was recorded at least ten times. The chain combines TRBV27 with TRBJ2-7; 7 nucleotides line up with TRBD1. Germline CDR1 and CDR2: MNHEY and SMNVEV (reference sequence). There are 14 residues in the CDR3. V gave up 8 bases and J gave up 5 bases; unmatched junction bases: 12. In nucleotides, the CDR3 is TGTGCCAGCGGACCCGGGACAGACCCGGACGAGCAGTACTTC. Translation: CASGPGTDPDEQYF.

This clonotype was detected many times. This chain uses TRBV30 with TRBJ2-1, with D perhaps assigned TRBD1 or TRBD2 (5 bases each). The germline gives CDR1 GTSNPN, CDR2 SVGIG (reference sequence). The CDR3 runs to 16 residues. V lost 3 bases and J 4 bases, leaving 19 bases between the germline ends. CDR3 nucleotides: TGTGCCTGGAGCCACCCCGGGCAGGGACCTTACAATGAGCAGTTCTTC. This gives the protein CAWSHPGQGPYNEQFF.

The chain is built from TRBV19 and TRBJ2-3, with D maybe TRBD1 (5 bases). The ends were cut back, 2 bases at V and 8 bases at J, with 11 bases in the middle. The germline V gene has CDR1 LNHDA and CDR2 SQIVND (reference sequence). The CDR3 is 13 residues long. The CDR3 DNA is TGTGCCAGTAGTATACCCAGCCAGGGTACGCAGTATTTT. Translation: CASSIPSQGTQYF.

The chain joins TRBV20-1 to TRBJ1-1; D not resolved. The V end was cut by 6 bases, the J end by 2 bases, with 19 bases between. Germline loops: CDR1 DFQATT, CDR2 SNEGSKA (reference sequence). CDR3 length equals 15 residues. The CDR3 reads CSAQPRVGVNTEAFF. The CDR3 nucleotides are TGCAGTGCCCAGCCCCGCGTTGGAGTAAACACTGAAGCTTTCTTT.

This clonotype was observed a handful of times. J is TRBJ2-7 and V is TRBV27; possible D gene TRBD1, 5 bases. The CDR3 runs to 12 residues. V lost 10 bases and J lost 0, with 10 bases in between. The germline CDR1 and CDR2 sequences are MNHEY and SMNVEV (reference sequence). The CDR3: CATTDSSYEQYF. CDR3 nucleotides: TGTGCCACCACCGACAGCTCCTACGAGCAGTACTTC.

V is TRBV27 and J is TRBJ2-3; 10 bases line up with TRBD2. The CDR3 sequence is 19 residues long. Trimming cost V 3 bases and J 1 base; bases outside gene matches: 13. Germline CDR1 MNHEY, CDR2 SMNVEV (reference sequence). The CDR3: CASSLGGLAGEGGTDTQYF. The DNA for the CDR3 is TGTGCCAGCAGTTTGGGGGGGCTAGCGGGAGAGGGGGGCACAGATACGCAGTATTTT.

In this sample, this clonotype turned up many times. The rearrangement joins TRBV7-8 to TRBJ2-7, with TRBD2 matching 9 bases. CDR3 size: 15 residues. V trimming: 5 bases; J trimming: 3 bases; junction bases outside the gene matches: 8. The germline V gene encodes CDR1 SGHVS and CDR2 FQNEAQ. CDR3: CASSAKREVHYEQYF. The CDR3 region has the DNA TGTGCCAGCAGCGCCAAGCGGGAGGTTCACTACGAGCAGTACTTC.

This clonotype has a handful of counts. The V and J genes are TRBV4-1 and TRBJ2-3, with D uncertain. V was trimmed by 0 bases and J by 0 bases, leaving 4 bases between them. This CDR3 is built from 14 residues. Germline lookup yields CDR1 MGHRA and CDR2 YSYEKL. CDR3 bases: TGCGCCAGCAGCCAAGATGACAGCACAGATACGCAGTATTTT. This translates into CASSQDDSTDTQYF.

The chain combines TRBV6-1 with TRBJ1-1; 7 bases line up with TRBD1. Per germline, CDR1 MNHNS and CDR2 SASEGT. Germline trimming cut 7 bases from V and 3 bases from J; bases unmatched to any gene: 14. The CDR3 totals 16 residues. CDR3 DNA: TGTGCCAGCACCGCCCTTGGAGGGGGCGAATACACTGAAGCTTTCTTT. Amino acid sequence: CASTALGGGEYTEAFF.

The chain is built from TRBV5-6 and TRBJ2-7, with unresolved D. The V gene's germline CDR1 is SGHDT and CDR2 YYEEEE. This CDR3 spans 14 amino acids. Trimming removed 0 bases from V and 3 bases from J, with 10 bases in between. The CDR3 sequence is CASSLGSEIYEQYF. The CDR3 DNA reads as TGTGCCAGCAGCTTGGGAAGTGAAATCTACGAGCAGTACTTC.

This clonotype occurred many times. This chain joins TRBV3-1 and TRBJ1-1; D not certain. From germline, CDR1 is LGHDT and CDR2 YNNKEL (reference sequence). This CDR3 has 14 amino acids. With 4 bases removed from V and 3 bases from J, the gap between germline ends came to 12 bases. The CDR3 loop is CASSPLRPDTEAFF. In DNA form, the CDR3 reads TGTGCCAGCAGCCCGCTCCGTCCCGACACTGAAGCTTTCTTT.

Many counts were recorded for this clonotype. The CDR3 sequence: CASRGRDSYNEQFF. In nucleotides, the CDR3 is TGTGCCAGCAGGGGGCGGGACTCCTACAATGAGCAGTTCTTC. This chain connects TRBV28 to TRBJ2-1; a weak D match, TRBD2 (6 bases). The CDR3 has 14 amino acids. The ends were cut back, 6 bases at V and 0 bases at J, with 9 bases in the middle. From germline, CDR1 is MDHEN and CDR2 SYDVKM. The variable domain in full, with the rest retrieved from reference TRBV28 and TRBJ2-1, is DVKVTQSSRYLVKRTGEKVFLECVQDMDHENMFWYRQDPGLGLRLIYFSYDVKMKEKGDIPEGYSVSREKKERFSLILESASTNQTSMYLCASRGRDSYNEQFFGPGTRLTVL.

This clonotype has just a few counts. V is TRBV7-3 and J is TRBJ2-5; D is undetermined. CDR1 and CDR2 from the germline V gene are SGHTA and FQGTGA. The V end was cut by 2 bases, the J end by 6 bases, with 10 bases between. The CDR3 covers 13 residues. The CDR3, as DNA: TGTGCCAGCAGCTTAGGCGTCAGTCAGACCCAGTACTTC. This gives the protein CASSLGVSQTQYF.

Points on this clonotype: A much larger clone lies one base from this, so it may be a read error. This rearrangement joins TRBV7-2 to TRBJ2-1; no firm D call. Germline loops: CDR1 SGHTA, CDR2 FQGNSA. This CDR3 comprises 15 residues. Trimming left V 1 base short and J 10 bases short, with 17 bases between. The CDR3 region is CASSLVLNSLYEQFF. Written as DNA, the CDR3 is TGTGCCAGCAGCTTAGTTTTGAATAGTCTCTACGAGCAGTTCTTC.

The chain links TRBV3-1 to TRBJ2-3; D gene ambiguous. Deletions cut 0 bases from V and 8 bases from J, with 6 bases between. From germline, CDR1 is LGHDT and CDR2 YNNKEL (reference sequence). CDR3 length: 12 residues. This CDR3 is CASSQDERTQYF. The CDR3 bases are TGTGCCAGCAGCCAAGATGAGCGTACGCAGTATTTT.

This clonotype was picked up a small number of times. This chain connects TRBV6-2 or TRBV6-3 to TRBJ2-1; D remains ambiguous. The CDR3 has 15 residues. The germline V gene has CDR1 MNHEY and CDR2 SVGEGT. With 7 bases removed from V and 5 bases from J, the gap between germline ends came to 18 bases. The CDR3 spells CASNRGRSSDNEQFF. The DNA of the CDR3 is TGTGCCAGCAATCGAGGACGGTCCTCGGACAATGAGCAGTTCTTC.

The rearrangement joins TRBV12-5 to TRBJ1-1; D is undetermined. Trimming cost V 1 base and J 0 bases, with 6 bases left between them. This CDR3 spans 14 amino acids. The germline V gene has CDR1 LGHNT and CDR2 FRNRAP. The chain's CDR3 is CASGLGGMNTEAFF. The DNA of the CDR3 is TGTGCTAGTGGTTTGGGAGGAATGAACACTGAAGCTTTCTTT.

This clonotype was recorded many times. This sequence joins TRBV6-1 and TRBJ2-3, with 12 nucleotides matching TRBD2. The CDR3 totals 16 residues. Germline V gives CDR1 MNHNS, CDR2 SASEGT. V gave up 4 bases and J gave up 3 bases; unmatched junction bases: 5. The CDR3 loop is CASSGLAGELTDTQYF. In nucleotides, the CDR3 is TGTGCCAGCAGTGGACTAGCGGGAGAACTTACAGATACGCAGTATTTT.

The chain uses TRBV11-2 and TRBJ1-6; D might be TRBD1 (5 bases). Germline V gives CDR1 SGHAT, CDR2 FQNNGV. CDR3 length equals 14 residues. Trimming pared 5 bases from V and 10 bases from J, leaving 15 bases between. In DNA form, the CDR3 reads TGTGCCAGCAGCCTGGGGGGGGGGGGATCACCCCTCCACTTT. Protein sequence: CASSLGGGGSPLHF.

This sequence joins TRBV4-1 and TRBJ2-7; 7 nucleotides align to TRBD2. Germline trimming cut 0 bases from V and 5 bases from J; bases unmatched to any gene: 7. The CDR3 has 15 residues. CDR1 is MGHRA, CDR2 YSYEKL, per germline. The CDR3 DNA follows: TGCGCCAGCAGCCAAGAGCAGCGGGATAGGGACGAGCAGTACTTC. Translated, it gives CASSQEQRDRDEQYF.

Concerning this clonotype: It may be a read error: a sequence one base away is much more abundant. The V call is TRBV10-3, the J call TRBJ2-3; 14 bases line up with TRBD2. Germline V gene data show CDR1 as ENHRY and CDR2 as SYGVKD. V lost 3 bases, J lost 6 bases, and 5 bases stayed unmatched. The CDR3 is made up of 16 amino acids. CDR3 sequence (DNA): TGTGCCATCAGTGATCCGGGACTAGCGGGAGTGGATACGCAGTATTTT. It is translated as CAISDPGLAGVDTQYF.

The V gene is TRBV4-2, the J gene TRBJ2-6; tentatively, D is TRBD1 or TRBD2 (5 bases each). From germline, CDR1 is LGHNA and CDR2 YNFKEQ. The CDR3 is 17 residues long. Trimming took off 4 bases at V and 0 bases at J, with 13 bases between the two ends. CDR3 amino acids: CASSPSDGGSGANVLTF. Written as DNA, the CDR3 is TGTGCCAGCAGCCCGTCGGATGGGGGCTCTGGGGCCAACGTCCTGACTTTC.